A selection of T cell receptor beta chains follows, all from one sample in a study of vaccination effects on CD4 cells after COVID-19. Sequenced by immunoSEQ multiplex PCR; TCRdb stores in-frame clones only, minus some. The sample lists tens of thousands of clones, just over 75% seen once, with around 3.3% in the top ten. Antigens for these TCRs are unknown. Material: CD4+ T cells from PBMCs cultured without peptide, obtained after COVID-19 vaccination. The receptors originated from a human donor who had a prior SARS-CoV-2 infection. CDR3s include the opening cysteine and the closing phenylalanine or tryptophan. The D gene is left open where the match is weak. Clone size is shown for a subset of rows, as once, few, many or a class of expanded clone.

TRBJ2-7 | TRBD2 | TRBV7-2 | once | TGTGCCAGCAGCCCCCGGGATAGCGGGGGCCAAGGGGCTTACGAGCAGTACTTC | CASSPRDSGGQGAYEQYF
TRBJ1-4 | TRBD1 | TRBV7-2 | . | TGTGCCAGCAGCTGGGACAGATATAATGAAAAACTGTTTTTT | CASSWDRYNEKLFF
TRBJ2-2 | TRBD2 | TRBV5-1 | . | TGCGCCAGCAGCCCTAGCGGGGGGGAACCTGGGGAGCTGTTTTTT | CASSPSGGEPGELFF
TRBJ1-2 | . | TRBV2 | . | TGTGCCAGCTTTAGATACAGGGACACCTATGGCTACACCTTC | CASFRYRDTYGYTF
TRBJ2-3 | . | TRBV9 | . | TGTGCCAGCAGCGACCTGGCTAGCACAGATACGCAGTATTTT | CASSDLASTDTQYF
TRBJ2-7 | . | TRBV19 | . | TGTGCCAGTAGTAGGGACGGCTACGAGCAGTACTTC | CASSRDGYEQYF
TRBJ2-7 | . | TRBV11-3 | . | TGTGCCAGGTCTTTTCTCGCGCCGATCCAAAACTACGAGCAGTACTTC | CARSFLAPIQNYEQYF
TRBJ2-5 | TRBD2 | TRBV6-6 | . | TGTGCCAGCAGTTCCCAAGCGGGGGAAGAGACCCAGTACTTC | CASSSQAGEETQYF
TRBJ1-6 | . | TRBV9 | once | TGTGCCAGCAGCGCTCAGTCCGGGGCCAATAATTCACCCCTCCACTTT | CASSAQSGANNSPLHF
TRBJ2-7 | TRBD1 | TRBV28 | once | TGTGCCAGCAGTGTAAAACCGGACAGGGTAAGCGAGCAGTACTTC | CASSVKPDRVSEQYF
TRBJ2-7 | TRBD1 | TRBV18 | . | TGTGCCAGCTCTTCCGGGACAGAGCCTTTCGAGCAGTACTTC | CASSSGTEPFEQYF
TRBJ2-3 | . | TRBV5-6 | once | TGTGCCAGCAGCTTCACCCAAAGGGATACGCAGTATTTT | CASSFTQRDTQYF
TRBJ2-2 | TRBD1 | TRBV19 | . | TGTGCCAGTAGTAGGGACAGAGAGGCCGGGGAGCTGTTTTTT | CASSRDREAGELFF
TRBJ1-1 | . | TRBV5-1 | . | TGCGCCAGCAGCTTGGTGGGGGCGAACACTGAAGCTTTCTTT | CASSLVGANTEAFF
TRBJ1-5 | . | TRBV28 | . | TGTGCCAGCAACCCCCGTTGGAGCAATCAGCCCCAGCATTTT | CASNPRWSNQPQHF
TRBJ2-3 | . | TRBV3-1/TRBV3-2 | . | TGTGCCAGCAGCCAAGTTCGTCGAACGGGATTAGATACGCAGTATTTT | CASSQVRRTGLDTQYF
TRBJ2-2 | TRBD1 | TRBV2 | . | TGTGCCAGCAGTGTAACAACAGGGGTTAGAACCGGGGAGCTGTTTTTT | CASSVTTGVRTGELFF
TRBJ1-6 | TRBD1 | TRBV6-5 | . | TGTGCCAGCAGTCAGACAGGGGGCTCACCCCTCCACTTT | CASSQTGGSPLHF
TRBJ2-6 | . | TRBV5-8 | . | TGTGCCAGCAGCTACCAAGGGTTAGGGTCGAAGGCCAACGTCCTGACTTTC | CASSYQGLGSKANVLTF
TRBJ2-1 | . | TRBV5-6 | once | TGTGCCAGCAGCTTGGGCAAGGGAACCTACAATGAGCAGTTCTTC | CASSLGKGTYNEQFF
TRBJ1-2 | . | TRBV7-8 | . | TGTGCCAGCAGCTTATCACACAGGATCTATGGCTACACCTTC | CASSLSHRIYGYTF
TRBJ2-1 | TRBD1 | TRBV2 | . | TGTGCCAGCAGTGATCAGCAGGGGGCCTACAATGAGCAGTTCTTC | CASSDQQGAYNEQFF
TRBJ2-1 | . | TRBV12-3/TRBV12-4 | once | TGTGCCAGCAGTTTAATAGCTAGTGAGCAGTTCTTC | CASSLIASEQFF
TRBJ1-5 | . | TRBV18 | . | TGTGCCAGCTCACCAGGATGGGGCGGATATAGCAATCAGCCCCAGCATTTT | CASSPGWGGYSNQPQHF
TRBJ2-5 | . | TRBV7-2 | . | TGTGCCAGCAGCTTATCGGGCGGCAGAACTTACCAAGAGACCCAGTACTTC | CASSLSGGRTYQETQYF
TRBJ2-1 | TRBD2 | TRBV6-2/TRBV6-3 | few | TGTGCCAGCAGTTATTCGGCTAGCGGGGTGAATGAGCAGTTCTTC | CASSYSASGVNEQFF
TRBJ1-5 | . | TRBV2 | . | TGTGCCAGCAGAGACTTTGATCAGCCCCAGCATTTT | CASRDFDQPQHF
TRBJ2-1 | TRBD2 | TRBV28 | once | TGTGCCAGCAGTCCACCCCCGGGACTAGCGGGCCGTGAGCAGTTCTTC | CASSPPPGLAGREQFF
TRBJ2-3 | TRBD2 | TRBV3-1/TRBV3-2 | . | TGTGCCAGCAGCCCGGACCTAGCGGTGCACACAGATACGCAGTATTTT | CASSPDLAVHTDTQYF
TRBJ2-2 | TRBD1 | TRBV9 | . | TGTGCCAGCAGCGTAGCGGGCCAGGGGGCTTCCACCGGGGAGCTGTTTTTT | CASSVAGQGASTGELFF
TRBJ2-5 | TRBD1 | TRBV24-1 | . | TGTGCCACCAGTGATTCCCGAGACAGGGCAGGAGAGACCCAGTACTTC | CATSDSRDRAGETQYF
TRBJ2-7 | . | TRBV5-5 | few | TGTGCCAGCAGCTTTGACACAACTACGGAGCAGTACTTC | CASSFDTTTEQYF
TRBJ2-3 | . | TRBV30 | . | TGTGCCTGGAGTGTACGTAGCACAGATACGCAGTATTTT | CAWSVRSTDTQYF
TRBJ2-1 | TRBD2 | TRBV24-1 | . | TGTGCCACCAGTGATCCGACGGGACTAGATAATAATGAGCAGTTCTTC | CATSDPTGLDNNEQFF
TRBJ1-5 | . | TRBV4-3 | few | TGCGCCAGCAGCCAAAGCTGGGGGAATCAGCCCCAGCATTTT | CASSQSWGNQPQHF
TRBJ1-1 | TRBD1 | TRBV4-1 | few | TGCGCCAGCAGCCCCTGGTGGGGACAGCAGAACACTGAAGCTTTCTTT | CASSPWWGQQNTEAFF
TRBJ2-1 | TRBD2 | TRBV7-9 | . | TGTGCCAGCAGCTTAGCTAGCGGGTACAATGAGCAGTTCTTC | CASSLASGYNEQFF
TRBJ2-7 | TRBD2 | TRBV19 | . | TGTGCCAGTAGAAAATTGACTAGCGGCTCCTACGAGCAGTACTTC | CASRKLTSGSYEQYF
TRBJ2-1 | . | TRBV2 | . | TGTGCCAGCAGTGAGACTCCCAATGAGCAGTTCTTC | CASSETPNEQFF
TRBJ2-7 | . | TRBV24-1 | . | TGTGCCACCAGTAGACCTGGCACCTACGAGCAGTACTTC | CATSRPGTYEQYF
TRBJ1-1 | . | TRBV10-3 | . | TGTGCCATCAGGTTCGACATGAACACTGAAGCTTTCTTT | CAIRFDMNTEAFF
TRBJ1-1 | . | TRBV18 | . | TGTGCCAGCTCACCTACAAAGGACAGTCTGAACACTGAAGCTTTCTTT | CASSPTKDSLNTEAFF
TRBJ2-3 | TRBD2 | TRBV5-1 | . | TGCGCCAGCAGCTTAGGAAGGCTAGCGGGAGGTACTGATACGCAGTATTTT | CASSLGRLAGGTDTQYF
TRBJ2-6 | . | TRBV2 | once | TGTGCCAGCAATCGGCAGGCTGGGGCCAACGTCCTGACTTTC | CASNRQAGANVLTF
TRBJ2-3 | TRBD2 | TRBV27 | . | TGTGCCAGCAGAAGACTAGCGGGAGACACAGATACGCAGTATTTT | CASRRLAGDTDTQYF
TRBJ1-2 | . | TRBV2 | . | TGTGCCAGCGGTCCTCCCCGGGGGTTTGGCTACACCTTC | CASGPPRGFGYTF
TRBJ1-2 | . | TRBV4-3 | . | TGCGCCAGCAGCCAGGGTAACTATGGCTACACCTTC | CASSQGNYGYTF
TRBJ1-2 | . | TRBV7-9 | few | TGTGCCAGCAGCTTGGACAGAAGTATTAACTATGGCTACACCTTC | CASSLDRSINYGYTF
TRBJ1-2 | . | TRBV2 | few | TGTGCCAGCAGTCCGGGTGGTGCGGACAGCGTAAACTATGGCTACACCTTC | CASSPGGADSVNYGYTF
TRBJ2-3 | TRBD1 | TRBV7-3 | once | TGTGCCAGCAGCTCTAGACTGGACAGGAGCAACACAGATACGCAGTATTTT | CASSSRLDRSNTDTQYF
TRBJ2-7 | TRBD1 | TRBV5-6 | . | TGTGCCAGCAGCCGCCCCCCTAGACAGGGGACCTACGAGCAGTACTTC | CASSRPPRQGTYEQYF
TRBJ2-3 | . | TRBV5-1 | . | TGCGCCAGCAGCTTAGATGGGGGGTCCACAGATACGCAGTATTTT | CASSLDGGSTDTQYF
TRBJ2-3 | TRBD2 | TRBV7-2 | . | TGTGCCAGCAGAAGCGGGGGGGCGACAGATACGCAGTATTTT | CASRSGGATDTQYF
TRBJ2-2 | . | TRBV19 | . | TGTGCCAGTAGTATAAGAGGGGGGCTCGGCACCGGGGAGCTGTTTTTT | CASSIRGGLGTGELFF
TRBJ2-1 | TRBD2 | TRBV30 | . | TGTGCCTGGAGTAGGGAGGAACTAGCGGGACTCTGGGGGGATGAGCAGTTCTTC | CAWSREELAGLWGDEQFF
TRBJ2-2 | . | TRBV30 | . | TGTGCCTGGAGTGTTTTTGGGAGGGGGGGAACCGGGGAGCTGTTTTTT | CAWSVFGRGGTGELFF
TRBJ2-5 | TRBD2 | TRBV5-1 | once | TGCGCCAGCAGCCAAACGGCGGGAGAGCAGACCCAGTACTTC | CASSQTAGEQTQYF
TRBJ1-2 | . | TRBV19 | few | TGTGCCAGTAGTATGATCGGGCAGGGCGCGGGCTACACCTTC | CASSMIGQGAGYTF
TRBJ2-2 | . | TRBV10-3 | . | TGTGCCATCATGGGGGACAACACCGGGGAGCTGTTTTTT | CAIMGDNTGELFF
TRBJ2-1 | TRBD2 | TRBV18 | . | TGTGCCAGCTCACCATTCACTAGCGGGAGCTCCTACAATGAGCAGTTCTTC | CASSPFTSGSSYNEQFF